This note documents a single T cell receptor (beta chain) sequence. Other DNA sequences in the sample encode the same CDR3. Sequenced by immunoSEQ multiplex PCR; TCRdb stores in-frame clones only, minus some. The sample yields 130,000 or so clones, roughly 90% seen once. The data are from a study of T cells in localized non-small cell lung cancer. Germline-derived CDR1 and CDR2 are MNHEY and SVGAGI. This CDR3 region has 14 residues. Trimming took 6 bases from V and 3 from J; bases not matched to a gene: 5. The chain links TRBV6-5 to TRBJ2-3; 8 bases map to TRBD2. Sample: peripheral blood, taken before any cancer treatment. The source of this sequence is an older female donor with stage I lung adenocarcinoma. The CDR3, as DNA: TGTGCCAGCAGGCCGGGACTAGTGACAGATACGCAGTATTTT. Translation: CASRPGLVTDTQYF.